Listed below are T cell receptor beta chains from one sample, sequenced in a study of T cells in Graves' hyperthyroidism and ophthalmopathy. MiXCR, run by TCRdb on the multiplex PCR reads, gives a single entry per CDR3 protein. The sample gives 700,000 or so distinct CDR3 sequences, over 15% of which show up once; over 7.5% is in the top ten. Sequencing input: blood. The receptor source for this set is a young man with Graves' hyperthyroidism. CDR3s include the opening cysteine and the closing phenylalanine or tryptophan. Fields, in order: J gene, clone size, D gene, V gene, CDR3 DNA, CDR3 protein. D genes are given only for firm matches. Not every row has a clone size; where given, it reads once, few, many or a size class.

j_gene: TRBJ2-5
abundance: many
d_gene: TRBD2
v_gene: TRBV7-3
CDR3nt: TGTGCCAGCAGCTTAGCGGGAGGCCCTAGGGAGACCCAGTACTTC
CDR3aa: CASSLAGGPRETQYF

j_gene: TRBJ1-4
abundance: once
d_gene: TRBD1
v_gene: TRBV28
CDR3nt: TGTGCCAGCAATCCCTCTGGACAGGGCGACACTAATGAAAAACTGTTTTTT
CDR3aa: CASNPSGQGDTNEKLFF

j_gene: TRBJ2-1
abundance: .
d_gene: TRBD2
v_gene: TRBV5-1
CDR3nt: TGCGCCAGCAGCTTGGGACTAGCATTCTGGGAGCAGTTCTTC
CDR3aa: CASSLGLAFWEQFF

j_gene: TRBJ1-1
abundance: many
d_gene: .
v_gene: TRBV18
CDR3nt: TGTGCCAGCTCACCCTATGAGGGCAGGCCAGCGGTAGCTTTCTTT
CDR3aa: CASSPYEGRPAVAFF

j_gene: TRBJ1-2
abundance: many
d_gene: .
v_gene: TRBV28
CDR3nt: TGTGCCAGCGGAGGGATATATGGCTACACCTTC
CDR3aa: CASGGIYGYTF

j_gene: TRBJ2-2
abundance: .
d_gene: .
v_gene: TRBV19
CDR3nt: TGTGCCAGTAGAGGCGGAGGGGGAACCGGGGAGCTGTTTTTT
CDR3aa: CASRGGGGTGELFF

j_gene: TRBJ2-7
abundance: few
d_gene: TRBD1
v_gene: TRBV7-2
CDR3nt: TGTGCCAGCAGCTTAGAGGGGACAGGCGGGCACGAGCAGTACTTC
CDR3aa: CASSLEGTGGHEQYF

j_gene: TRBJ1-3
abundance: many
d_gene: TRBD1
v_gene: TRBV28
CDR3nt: TGTGCCAGCGGGAGTTTGGGGACAGCTGGAAACACCATATATTTT
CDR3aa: CASGSLGTAGNTIYF

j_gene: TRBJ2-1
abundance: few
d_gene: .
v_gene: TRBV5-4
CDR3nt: TGTGCCAGCAGCGAATACAGGGAGGCCTACAATGAGCAGTTCTTC
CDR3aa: CASSEYREAYNEQFF

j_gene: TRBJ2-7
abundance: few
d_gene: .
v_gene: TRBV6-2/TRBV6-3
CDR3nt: TGTGCCAGCAGTTACTCCGGGTATTTCGAGCAGTACTTC
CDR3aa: CASSYSGYFEQYF

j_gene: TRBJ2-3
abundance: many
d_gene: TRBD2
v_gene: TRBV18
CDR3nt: TGTGCCAGCTCACCACCCGGACTAGCGGGGGCAGATACGCAGTATTTT
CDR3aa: CASSPPGLAGADTQYF

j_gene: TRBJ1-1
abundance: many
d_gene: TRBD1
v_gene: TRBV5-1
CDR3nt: TGCGCCAGCAGCTTACAGGGGTCAGGAACTGAAGCTTTCTTT
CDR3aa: CASSLQGSGTEAFF

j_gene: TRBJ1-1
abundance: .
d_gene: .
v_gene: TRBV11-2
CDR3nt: TGTGCCAGCAGTTTTTTCGGAGGGCCGAACACTGAAGCTTTCTTT
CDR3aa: CASSFFGGPNTEAFF

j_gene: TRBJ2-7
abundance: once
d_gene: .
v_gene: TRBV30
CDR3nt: TGTGCCTGGAGTCTCCCCTACGAGCAGTACTTC
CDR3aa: CAWSLPYEQYF

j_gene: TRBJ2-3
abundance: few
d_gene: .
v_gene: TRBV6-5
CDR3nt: TGTGCCAGCAGTTATCAAGCCGCTACGCCGGATACGCAGTATTTT
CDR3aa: CASSYQAATPDTQYF

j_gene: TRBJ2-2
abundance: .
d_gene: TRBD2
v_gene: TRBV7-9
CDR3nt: TGTGCCAGCAGTTCAACTAGCGGAGTCAACACCGGGGAGCTGTTTTTT
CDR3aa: CASSSTSGVNTGELFF

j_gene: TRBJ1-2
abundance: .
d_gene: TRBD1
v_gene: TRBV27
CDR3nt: TGTGCCAGCAGTGCAGCGGGACAGGGCGATGGCTACACCTTC
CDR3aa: CASSAAGQGDGYTF

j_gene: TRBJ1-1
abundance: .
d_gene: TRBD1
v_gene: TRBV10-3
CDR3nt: TGTGCCATCACCTCTCCGACAGGGGGTCACACTGAAGCTTTCTTT
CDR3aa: CAITSPTGGHTEAFF

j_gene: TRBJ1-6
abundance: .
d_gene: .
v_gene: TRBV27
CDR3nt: TGTGCCAGCACCCTCACAGGGAGAAATTCACCCCTCCACTTT
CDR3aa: CASTLTGRNSPLHF

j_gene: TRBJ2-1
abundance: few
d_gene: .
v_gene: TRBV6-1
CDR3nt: TGTGCCAGTCGGAGCGGGTTGACCTACAATGAGCAGTTCTTC
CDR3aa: CASRSGLTYNEQFF

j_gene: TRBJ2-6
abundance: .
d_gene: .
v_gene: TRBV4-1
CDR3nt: TGCGCCAGCAGCCAATCGCCAGGGGGGCCTGGGACCAACGTCCTGACTTTC
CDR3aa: CASSQSPGGPGTNVLTF

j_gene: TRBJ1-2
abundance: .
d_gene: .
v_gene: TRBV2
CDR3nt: TGTGCCAGCAGGGTTCGGGGGAACTATGGCTACACCTTC
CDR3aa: CASRVRGNYGYTF

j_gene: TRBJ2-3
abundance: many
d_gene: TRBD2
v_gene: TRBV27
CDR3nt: TGTGCCAGCAGTTTACTTCTGACTAGCGGGAGTGGTGACACAGATACGCAGTATTTT
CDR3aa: CASSLLLTSGSGDTDTQYF

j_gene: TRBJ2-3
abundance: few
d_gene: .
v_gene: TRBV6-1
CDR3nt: TGTGCCAGCAGCTCCCTCTCCAGGGGAGCTTCAGATACGCAGTATTTT
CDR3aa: CASSSLSRGASDTQYF

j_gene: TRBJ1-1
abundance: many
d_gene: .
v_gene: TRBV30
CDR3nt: TGTGCCTGGAGTAGAGAGAACACTGAAGCTTTCTTT
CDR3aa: CAWSRENTEAFF

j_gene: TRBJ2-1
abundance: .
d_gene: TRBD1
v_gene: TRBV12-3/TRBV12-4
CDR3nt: TGTGCCAGCAGTTTCGGAGGGACAGGGGCTTACAATGAGCAGTTCTTC
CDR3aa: CASSFGGTGAYNEQFF

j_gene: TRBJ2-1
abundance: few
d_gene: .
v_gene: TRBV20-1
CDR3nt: TGCAGTGCTACAACCCGGGGGCGGGGGCCCTCCTACAATGAGCAGTTCTTC
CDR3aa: CSATTRGRGPSYNEQFF

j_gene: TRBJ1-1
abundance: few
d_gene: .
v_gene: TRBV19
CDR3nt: TGTGCCAGTAGTGTATCCTGGCATCAGGGCACTGAAGCTTTCTTT
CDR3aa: CASSVSWHQGTEAFF